This TCR beta chain was recovered during a study of blood T cells in healthy people across ages. Study-level points and caveats: Older age went with lower TCR beta diversity per million T cells, in a roughly linear way.

There are a few counts of this clonotype. Its cognate antigen is unknown. A much bigger clone sits one base away, suggesting this may be a read error. V gave up 7 bases and J gave up 4 bases, with 17 bases separating them. Germline-derived CDR1 and CDR2 are SQVTM and ANQGSEA. The CDR3 is made up of 13 amino acids. At least 6 micrograms of total RNA were extracted per sample. The use of a sample-barcoded 5' primer and a J-beta primer mix characterized a second PCR of about 7 to 12 cycles. TCRdb reprocessed the 5' RACE reads via MiXCR and lists one record per CDR3 protein. The sample contains 700,000 to 800,000 distinct CDR3 sequences, about 40% of which appear only once.

The sequenced material came from blood. The V gene is TRBV29-1, the J gene TRBJ2-7; no definite D call. This clonotype was sampled from an older woman in good health. As DNA, the CDR3 is TGCAGCGCCCGTCGTGTGTATGGGTACGAGCAGTACTTC. Translating it yields CSARRVYGYEQYF.